This T cell receptor (beta chain) originates from a study of graft-versus-host responses after intestinal transplantation. The CDR3 contains 16 residues. Germline-derived CDR1 and CDR2 are SGHDN and FVKESK. Trimming cost V 0 bases and J 2 bases, with 14 bases left between them. About this clone: What it recognizes is unknown.

The repertoire was sequenced with immunoSEQ multiplex PCR; TCRdb's copy has only in-frame clones and lacks some. The data contain under 90,000 clones, around 92% of them singletons. General observations from the study: Allograft graft-versus-host to host-versus-graft clonal ratios ran high in patients with graft-donor T cell macrochimerism. Recipient marrow showed GvH clones, some seen first in ileum or blood.

The sequence derives from a human patient who received an intestinal transplant, so some T cells may come from the graft donor. Specimen: PBMCs, collected 98 days after intestinal transplantation. This chain connects TRBV14 to TRBJ2-7; D is unresolved. For the CDR3, the DNA is TGTGCCAGCAGCCAAGAGGAAGGCGCGTACACCTACGAGCAGTACTTC. Translated, it gives CASSQEEGAYTYEQYF.